This T cell receptor beta chain was recorded in a study of T cells in Graves' hyperthyroidism and ophthalmopathy. What was amplified from RNA transcripts were TCR beta CDR3 regions. The TCR CDR3 first-round RT-PCR relied on the HTBI primer set. TCRdb reprocessed the multiplex PCR reads with MiXCR, giving one entry per CDR3 protein. The sample lists around 690,000 distinct CDR3 sequences; around 20% were seen once. Germline V gene sequence: CDR1 DFQATT, CDR2 SNEGSKA (reference sequence). V gave up 5 bases and J gave up 2 bases; unmatched junction bases: 8. The CDR3 spans 15 residues. Uncontrolled infection, other autoimmune disease, pregnancy and lactation each barred patients from inclusion. Fresh peripheral blood, 10 ml, yielded the PBMCs.

The origin of this receptor is a man aged 25-45 years with Graves' ophthalmopathy. The chain employs TRBV20-1 and TRBJ2-3, with 9 bases lining up with TRBD2. The specimen was blood. The CDR3 DNA is TGCAGTGCTGATCCGACTAGCGGTAACACAGATACGCAGTATTTT. Amino acid sequence: CSADPTSGNTDTQYF.